The 18 T cell receptor beta chains presented below share a single source sample, sequenced in a study of shared T cell receptors in the human thymus. TCRdb's table, derived via immunoSEQ multiplex PCR, lists solely in-frame clones and lacks some. This sample has a few hundred thousand clones, with 85% to 95% found just once. The sequenced sample was thymocytes. These receptor sequences come from a human donor.

This clone has just one count. The V call is TRBV5-1, the J call TRBJ1-2; D is perhaps TRBD1 (5 bases). CDR1 and CDR2 from the germline V gene are SGHRS and YFSETQ. V was shortened by 0 bases and J by 0 bases, with 15 bases between the two germline ends. This CDR3 region has 17 residues. This chain's CDR3 is CASSLAGVERTNYGYTF. In DNA form, the CDR3 reads TGCGCCAGCAGCTTGGCGGGGGTGGAACGCACTAACTATGGCTACACCTTC.

This chain links TRBV18 with TRBJ2-7, with 7 bases fitting TRBD2. The germline gives CDR1 KGHSH, CDR2 LQKENI. This CDR3 has 15 residues. The V segment lost 3 bases and the J segment 2 bases; nucleotides outside the gene matches: 7. CDR3 sequence: CASSPGAGAPYEQYF. The DNA of the CDR3 is TGTGCCAGCTCACCGGGCGCGGGAGCCCCCTACGAGCAGTACTTC.

The V and J genes are TRBV7-2 and TRBJ1-5; 7 bases are a match to TRBD1. V was clipped by 1 base and J by 4 bases; unmatched bases: 4. In germline, CDR1 is SGHTA, CDR2 FQGNSA. The CDR3 contains 15 residues. CDR3 region: CASSLGTGANQPQHF. CDR3 DNA sequence: TGTGCCAGCAGCTTAGGTACAGGGGCGAATCAGCCCCAGCATTTT.

The chain couples TRBV4-1 to TRBJ2-7, with D tentatively TRBD2 (5 bases). This CDR3 is built from 20 residues. Looked up from germline, CDR1 is MGHRA and CDR2 is YSYEKL. Trimming left V 0 bases short and J 2 bases short, with 26 bases between. As DNA, the CDR3 is TGCGCCAGCAGCCAAGATCGACGAAGATCCCGTGGGGAGAAGCCCTACGAGCAGTACTTC. Translated: CASSQDRRRSRGEKPYEQYF.

The chain recombines TRBV5-6 with TRBJ1-3; 12 bases line up with TRBD1. The CDR3 runs 16 residues. Germline trimming cut 3 bases from V and 3 bases from J; bases unmatched to any gene: 4. Germline assignment: CDR1 SGHDT and CDR2 YYEEEE. CDR3 DNA: TGTGCCAGCAGCTCCGGGACAGGGGGCGGTGGAAACACCATATATTTT. This sequence encodes CASSSGTGGGGNTIYF.

The chain couples TRBV28 to TRBJ1-4; D is perhaps TRBD1 (5 bases). Germline values: CDR1 MDHEN, CDR2 SYDVKM. There are 15 residues in the CDR3. V was clipped by 5 bases and J by 5 bases, with 15 bases between them. CDR3 sequence (DNA): TGTGCCAGCAGTCCCCGGGGCAGTGAAAATGAAAAACTGTTTTTT. It translates to CASSPRGSENEKLFF.

The chain is built from TRBV5-4 and TRBJ2-2; 9 bases are shared with TRBD1. Unmatched junction bases numbered 6, after V lost 2 bases and J lost 7 bases. This CDR3 spans 15 amino acids. The germline V gene encodes CDR1 SGHNT and CDR2 YYREEE (reference sequence). The chain's CDR3 is CASSFHRGLSGELFF. The CDR3 region has the DNA TGTGCCAGCAGCTTCCACAGGGGGCTGAGCGGGGAGCTGTTTTTT.

This chain links TRBV28 with TRBJ2-1; D remains unclear. Trimming left V 2 bases short and J 4 bases short, with 12 bases between. Germline loops: CDR1 MDHEN, CDR2 SYDVKM. CDR3 length: 15 residues. Here the CDR3 DNA reads TGTGCCAGCAGTTTAAGAGTAGCTTTGTACAATGAGCAGTTCTTC. The encoded protein is CASSLRVALYNEQFF. Combining the CDR3 with reference TRBV28 and TRBJ2-1 gives the whole variable domain DVKVTQSSRYLVKRTGEKVFLECVQDMDHENMFWYRQDPGLGLRLIYFSYDVKMKEKGDIPEGYSVSREKKERFSLILESASTNQTSMYLCASSLRVALYNEQFFGPGTRLTVL.

The V call is TRBV7-2, the J call TRBJ1-2; perhaps TRBD1 as D (5 bases). Germline V CDR1 and CDR2: SGHTA, FQGNSA. With 1 base removed from V and 6 bases from J, the gap between germline ends came to 15 bases. This CDR3 contains 15 residues. CDR3 bases: TGTGCCAGCAGCTTAGTTGGCAGGTCAGGGAATGGCTACACCTTC. This gives the protein CASSLVGRSGNGYTF.

V and J are TRBV10-3 and TRBJ1-1; D is perhaps TRBD1 (6 bases). Trimming removed 5 bases at V and 4 bases at J, with 23 bases between. Germline CDR1 reads ENHRY; CDR2 reads SYGVKD. The CDR3 contains 17 residues. CDR3 nucleotide sequence: TGTGCCATCAGTCCTAGGGGGGAGTGGGGCGCGGGCACTGAAGCTTTCTTT. It codes for CAISPRGEWGAGTEAFF.

The genes are TRBV7-9 and TRBJ2-1; tentatively, D is TRBD2 (5 bases). V lost 2 bases to trimming and J lost 2 bases, with 16 bases between them. Germline assignment: CDR1 SEHNR and CDR2 FQNEAQ (reference sequence). The CDR3 covers 17 residues. The CDR3 is CASSLLVVGVAYNEQFF. Here the CDR3 DNA reads TGTGCCAGCAGCTTATTAGTCGTGGGAGTGGCCTACAATGAGCAGTTCTTC. Drawing the rest from reference TRBV7-9 and TRBJ2-1, the complete variable domain is DTGVSQNPRHKITKRGQNVTFRCDPISEHNRLYWYRQTLGQGPEFLTYFQNEAQLEKSRLLSDRFSAERPKGSFSTLEIQRTEQGDSAMYLCASSLLVVGVAYNEQFFGPGTRLTVL.

The gene calls are TRBV28 and TRBJ2-7, with D perhaps matching TRBD1 or TRBD2 (6 bases each). Germline V gene sequence: CDR1 MDHEN, CDR2 SYDVKM. The V gene lost 7 bases and the J gene lost 2 bases, with 15 bases spanning the gap. The CDR3 sequence is 14 residues long. CDR3 bases: TGTGCCAGCATCGCGGAGGGGGAGACCTACGAGCAGTACTTC. It codes for CASIAEGETYEQYF.

This chain uses TRBV27 with TRBJ2-1; D is possibly TRBD2 (6 bases). Germline V gene lookup returns CDR1 MNHEY and CDR2 SMNVEV (reference sequence). CDR3 length equals 21 residues. Trimming removed 0 bases at V and 4 bases at J, with 28 bases between. The CDR3 region is CASSLSPLGLAPTVSYNEQFF. In DNA, the CDR3 is TGTGCCAGCAGTTTATCCCCCCTGGGGCTAGCGCCTACAGTAAGTTACAATGAGCAGTTCTTC.

CDR3 DNA sequence: TGTGCCAGCAGTTTTCCGGACAGAGTCAATCAGCCCCAGCATTTT. Translating it yields CASSFPDRVNQPQHF. J is TRBJ1-5 and V is TRBV28; TRBD1 is a possible D gene (6 bases). The CDR3 covers 15 residues. CDR1 is MDHEN and CDR2 is SYDVKM in the germline V gene. Trimming left V 3 bases short and J 3 bases short, with 12 bases between.

This clone was counted a single time. The rearrangement uses TRBV19 and TRBJ2-7; the D call may be TRBD1 or TRBD2 (6 bases each). This CDR3 has 14 residues. The V end lost 6 bases, the J end lost 6 bases, and 18 bases lay between the germline ends. Per germline, CDR1 LNHDA and CDR2 SQIVND (reference sequence). The CDR3 loop reads CASSRGRGLTEQYF. As DNA, the CDR3 is TGTGCCAGTAGCCGGGGGCGGGGACTTACCGAGCAGTACTTC.

The rearrangement links TRBV6-5 to TRBJ2-3; D gene unclear. V was trimmed by 0 bases and J by 4 bases, leaving 8 bases between them. Germline-derived CDR1 and CDR2 are MNHEY and SVGAGI. The CDR3 totals 14 residues. The CDR3 is CASSYSGESDTQYF. Here the CDR3 DNA reads TGTGCCAGCAGTTACTCGGGCGAATCAGATACGCAGTATTTT.

CDR3 loop: CASSKPPGQGSSYEQYF. CDR3 DNA: TGTGCCAGCAGTAAACCACCGGGACAGGGGTCCTCCTACGAGCAGTACTTC. V usage is TRBV27 and J usage is TRBJ2-7, with 10 bases matching TRBD1. With V trimmed by 5 bases and J by 0 bases, 10 bases remained unmatched. The CDR3 consists of 17 residues. From germline, CDR1 is MNHEY and CDR2 SMNVEV (reference sequence).

V usage is TRBV5-4 and J usage is TRBJ2-7, with D hard to call. Germline-derived CDR1 and CDR2 are SGHNT and YYREEE (reference sequence). The ends were cut back, 3 bases at V and 0 bases at J, with 13 bases in the middle. The CDR3 has 15 residues. CDR3 residues: CASSSPGESSYEQYF. The CDR3 nucleotides read TGTGCCAGCAGCTCGCCTGGGGAAAGCTCCTACGAGCAGTACTTC.